Shown below are 26 T cell receptor beta chains from a single sample sequenced in a study of neurological immune-mediated disorders. Time point of the sample: technical triplicate 1. TCRdb reprocessed the 5' RACE reads with MiXCR, giving one entry per CDR3 protein. The repertoire holds 35,000 to 40,000 distinct CDR3 sequences, with around 10% as singletons. What was sequenced was PBMCs. The receptors originated from a man aged 60 to 75 with HTLV-1-associated myelopathy (HAM/TSP).

This clonotype was seen repeatedly, ten times or more. V usage is TRBV20-1 and J usage is TRBJ1-5; no definite D call. There are 14 residues in the CDR3. The V end lost 3 bases, the J end lost 2 bases, and 11 bases lay between the germline ends. Germline V gene lookup returns CDR1 DFQATT and CDR2 SNEGSKA (reference sequence). In nucleotides, the CDR3 is TGCAGTGCTAGTTTAGGAACGGGCAATCAGCCCCAGCATTTT. Translating it yields CSASLGTGNQPQHF.

There are many counts of this clonotype. This chain uses TRBV5-1 with TRBJ2-6, with 13 bases lining up with TRBD2. Trimming at V came to 0 bases and at J to 2 bases, leaving 2 bases not matched to a gene. This CDR3 region has 18 residues. Germline V gives CDR1 SGHRS, CDR2 YFSETQ. The CDR3 nucleotides read TGCGCCAGCAGCTTGGGGGGGACTAGCGGGACTGGGGCCAACGTCCTGACTTTC. It encodes CASSLGGTSGTGANVLTF.

This clonotype was counted many times. The chain joins TRBV6-5 to TRBJ2-3, with a possible D match to TRBD2 (5 bases). This CDR3 contains 16 residues. CDR1 and CDR2 (germline): MNHEY, SVGAGI. The germline V and J ends were trimmed by 4 bases and 0 bases, with 14 bases remaining between them. The CDR3 spells CASSLVPAASTDTQYF. As DNA, the CDR3 is TGTGCCAGCAGTTTAGTCCCAGCGGCTAGCACAGATACGCAGTATTTT.

This clonotype was observed at least ten times. V and J are TRBV18 and TRBJ2-7; 13 bases fit TRBD2. V trimming: 6 bases; J trimming: 4 bases; junction bases outside the gene matches: 9. Germline V gene lookup returns CDR1 KGHSH and CDR2 LQKENI. This CDR3 region has 16 residues. In nucleotides, the CDR3 is TGTGCCAGCTCTTCCGGGACTAGCGGGGAACTGTACGAGCAGTACTTC. Translating it yields CASSSGTSGELYEQYF.

This clonotype was observed at least ten times. The CDR3 loop is CASSLFFGQAQSSGANVLTF. CDR3 nucleotide sequence: TGTGCCAGCAGCTTATTTTTCGGACAGGCCCAGAGCTCTGGGGCCAACGTCCTGACTTTC. The V gene is TRBV11-2, the J gene TRBJ2-6; 7 bases are a match to TRBD1. The length of the CDR3 is 20 residues. Germline lookup yields CDR1 SGHAT and CDR2 FQNNGV. The junction had 13 bases not matched to a gene; V was cut back by 2 bases and J by 0 bases.

Remarks on this clonotype: Since no conserved phenylalanine or tryptophan closes the CDR3, a read error is the likely cause. The chain combines TRBV5-6 with TRBJ2-1; the D is unclear. This CDR3 has 13 amino acids. The germline V and J ends were trimmed by 9 bases and 4 bases, with 14 bases remaining between them. CDR1 and CDR2 (germline): SGHDT, YYEEEE. The CDR3 reads CANRLSGYNEQFL. The CDR3, as DNA: TGTGCCAACAGACTTTCCGGGTACAATGAGCAGTTCCTC.

This clonotype was seen at least ten times. This chain links TRBV29-1 with TRBJ1-2; D is undetermined. Germline lookup yields CDR1 SQVTM and CDR2 ANQGSEA. V was clipped by 4 bases and J by 8 bases, with 14 bases between them. CDR3 length: 12 residues. The CDR3 loop reads CSVVDFGGGYTF. Written as DNA, the CDR3 is TGCAGCGTTGTGGACTTCGGAGGGGGCTACACCTTC.

This clonotype was counted ten times or more. The DNA for the CDR3 is TGCGCCAGCAGATCCGGGACTAGCAGCCGTATTGGAGAGACCCAGTACTTC. Amino acids: CASRSGTSSRIGETQYF. V is TRBV5-1 and J is TRBJ2-5; 9 bases map to TRBD2. V dropped 5 bases and J dropped 4; count of bases not matched to a gene: 15. The CDR3 extends over 17 amino acids. Looked up from germline, CDR1 is SGHRS and CDR2 is YFSETQ.

This clonotype was counted many times. The CDR3 reads CASSPGTAGNTIYF. In DNA, the CDR3 is TGTGCCAGCAGCCCTGGGACAGCTGGAAACACCATATATTTT. The gene calls are TRBV5-6 and TRBJ1-3, with 7 positions matching TRBD1. CDR1 is SGHDT and CDR2 is YYEEEE in the germline V gene. Trimming at V came to 4 bases and at J to 2 bases, leaving 3 bases not matched to a gene. The CDR3 sequence is 14 residues long.

This clonotype appeared many times. This chain uses TRBV24-1 with TRBJ2-1; 10 nucleotides agree with TRBD2. Germline lookup yields CDR1 KGHDR and CDR2 SFDVKD. J lost 3 bases, V lost 3 bases, and 1 base had no gene match. The CDR3 has 15 amino acids. CDR3 sequence reads: CATSDRLAGYNEQFF. CDR3 bases: TGTGCCACCAGTGATCGACTAGCGGGCTACAATGAGCAGTTCTTC.

This clonotype was seen at least ten times. This rearrangement joins TRBV16 to TRBJ1-2, with 8 bases aligning to TRBD1. The CDR3 is made up of 15 amino acids. Germline V gene lookup returns CDR1 KGHSY and CDR2 FQNENV. The ends lost 4 bases at V and 10 bases at J; junction bases unmatched: 14. DNA for the CDR3: TGTGCCAGCAGCCCCCGGTATGGGACAGGTGCTCCCTACACCTTC. Translating gives CASSPRYGTGAPYTF.

This clonotype was detected ten times or more. The CDR3 DNA sequence: TGCAGCGTTGGGGGGTTTAGGGAGACCCAGTACTTC. This gives the protein CSVGGFRETQYF. This chain joins TRBV29-1 and TRBJ2-5, with D perhaps matching TRBD1 or TRBD2 (5 bases each). V was shortened by 4 bases and J by 5 bases, with 11 bases between the two germline ends. CDR1 and CDR2 from the germline V gene are SQVTM and ANQGSEA. The CDR3 runs 12 residues. Supplemented by reference TRBV29-1 and TRBJ2-5, the full variable domain reads SAVISQKPSRDICQRGTSLTIQCQVDSQVTMMFWYRQQPGQSLTLIATANQGSEATYESGFVIDKFPISRPNLTFSTLTVSNMSPEDSSIYLCSVGGFRETQYFGPGTRLLVL.

This clonotype was counted ten times or more. The rearrangement links TRBV20-1 to TRBJ1-1; D unresolved. The CDR3 is 12 amino acids. Trimming took off 3 bases at V and 10 bases at J, with 15 bases between the two ends. The germline gives CDR1 DFQATT, CDR2 SNEGSKA (reference sequence). The DNA for the CDR3 is TGCAGTGCTAGCGTAGGAAGATCTGGAGCTTTCTTT. Translated: CSASVGRSGAFF.

This clonotype was seen many times. V is TRBV6-2 or TRBV6-3 and J is TRBJ1-5; TRBD1 aligns across 10 bases. The CDR3 consists of 15 residues. V shed 5 bases, J shed 4 bases, and the junction held 5 bases outside the gene matches. Germline loops: CDR1 MNHEY, CDR2 SVGEGT. CDR3 sequence reads: CASSRGTGVNQPQHF. For the CDR3, the DNA is TGTGCCAGCAGTCGGGGGACAGGGGTGAATCAGCCCCAGCATTTT.

At least ten counts were recorded for this clonotype. This chain links TRBV12-3 or TRBV12-4 with TRBJ1-1; tentative D call: TRBD1 (5 bases). The CDR3 sequence is 13 residues long. With 6 bases removed from V and 1 base from J, the gap between germline ends came to 9 bases. This chain's CDR3 is CASSFGGNTEAFF. The CDR3 nucleotides read TGTGCCAGCAGCTTTGGGGGGAACACTGAAGCTTTCTTT.

This clonotype was seen at least ten times. Here the CDR3 DNA reads TGTGCCAGCAGTGATCGTGGGGGGCAGGTCGGGCAGCCCCAGCATTTT. It yields the protein CASSDRGGQVGQPQHF. V is TRBV2 and J is TRBJ1-5, with D perhaps matching TRBD1 (6 bases). The CDR3 loop spans 16 amino acids. Trimming shortened V by 3 bases and J by 7 bases, and 19 bases separated the two germline ends. CDR1 SNHLY and CDR2 FYNNEI come from the germline V gene.

This clonotype has a handful of counts. The chain has TRBV7-2 and TRBJ2-1; D gene uncertain. Trimming left V 5 bases short and J 6 bases short, with 14 bases between. Germline V gene lookup returns CDR1 SGHTA and CDR2 FQGNSA. This CDR3 has 14 amino acids. This chain's CDR3 is CASSSRYLANEQFF. CDR3 in DNA: TGTGCCAGCAGCAGCCGATATCTCGCCAATGAGCAGTTCTTC.

This clonotype was seen at least ten times. V and J are TRBV7-2 and TRBJ2-2, with TRBD1 identical over 10 bases. The V gene's germline CDR1 is SGHTA and CDR2 FQGNSA. This CDR3 spans 16 amino acids. The trim removed 5 bases at V and 1 base at J, leaving 4 bases unmatched. CDR3: CASSHGDRGNTGELFF. CDR3 coding DNA: TGTGCCAGCAGCCATGGGGACAGGGGGAACACCGGGGAGCTGTTTTTT.

This clonotype has a count of ten or more. V is TRBV20-1 and J is TRBJ1-5; possibly TRBD1 for D (5 bases). This CDR3 region has 15 residues. Between the trimmed V and J ends, which lost 0 bases and 4 bases, there was a span of 13 bases. CDR1 and CDR2 from the germline V gene are DFQATT and SNEGSKA (reference sequence). The CDR3 protein is CSARDQAGSNQPQHF. The CDR3 DNA reads as TGCAGTGCTAGAGATCAGGCAGGGTCGAATCAGCCCCAGCATTTT.

This clonotype was counted many times. The chain uses TRBV7-6 and TRBJ2-1, with D unresolved. Per germline, CDR1 SGHVS and CDR2 FNYEAQ. V was clipped by 4 bases and J by 6 bases, with 7 bases between them. This CDR3 is 12 amino acids long. The CDR3 protein is CASSSPSNEQFF. The CDR3 DNA follows: TGTGCCAGCAGCTCCCCGTCCAATGAGCAGTTCTTC.

This clonotype occurred many times. One junction end does not reproduce the germline sequence, and a read error may be involved. The chain uses TRBV7-7 and TRBJ2-1; 8 positions agree with TRBD1. This CDR3 is built from 12 residues. Germline CDR1 reads SSHAT; CDR2 reads FNYEAQ (reference sequence). As DNA, the CDR3 is TGTGCTAGCAGCACAGGGGGTAATGAGCAGTTCTTC. Residues: CASSTGGNEQFF.

This clonotype was seen at least ten times. One end of the junction does not line up with germline, which may come from a read error. The rearrangement joins TRBV20-1 to TRBJ2-7; a weak D match, TRBD2 (6 bases). In germline, CDR1 is DFQATT, CDR2 SNEGSKA (reference sequence). This CDR3 region has 12 residues. This CDR3 is CSASRDSNEQYF. CDR3 DNA sequence: TGCAGTGCTTCCCGGGACTCCAACGAGCAGTACTTC.

This clonotype has at least ten counts. The rearrangement links TRBV5-1 to TRBJ2-5; TRBD1 matches 7 bases. CDR1 and CDR2 from the germline V gene are SGHRS and YFSETQ. This CDR3 has 13 amino acids. V was pared by 6 bases and J by 2 bases, with 4 bases of the junction left unmatched. The CDR3 coding sequence is TGCGCCAGCACCATGACAGGGCAAGAGACCCAGTACTTC. It specifies CASTMTGQETQYF.

This chain connects TRBV4-1 to TRBJ2-1, with D possibly TRBD1 on 6 matching bases. Trimming took 1 base from V and 6 from J, leaving 19 bases between them. This CDR3 has 17 amino acids. Germline values: CDR1 MGHRA, CDR2 YSYEKL. This CDR3 reads CASSQGRWGRRPNEQFF. The CDR3, as DNA: TGCGCCAGCAGCCAAGGGCGGTGGGGGCGGAGGCCCAATGAGCAGTTCTTC.

This clonotype was picked up many times. This chain uses TRBV5-1 with TRBJ2-5; maybe TRBD2 (6 bases). V was cut by 0 bases and J by 5 bases, with 11 bases left in between. Germline loops: CDR1 SGHRS, CDR2 YFSETQ. The CDR3 sequence is 14 residues long. DNA for the CDR3: TGCGCCAGCAGCTTGGTCGGGGGTCGGGAGACCCAGTACTTC. Translation gives CASSLVGGRETQYF.

This clonotype was counted ten times or more. The chain couples TRBV6-5 to TRBJ1-5; no reliable D call. Germline V gene lookup returns CDR1 MNHEY and CDR2 SVGAGI. Deletions cut 7 bases from V and 3 bases from J, with 19 bases between. The length of the CDR3 is 16 residues. Here the CDR3 reads CASTPLSGGSNQPQHF. In DNA, the CDR3 is TGTGCCAGCACCCCTTTATCGGGAGGTTCCAATCAGCCCCAGCATTTT.